Listed below are T cell receptor beta chains from one sample, sequenced in a study of T cells in Graves' hyperthyroidism and ophthalmopathy. One entry per CDR3 protein, called by TCRdb with MiXCR from the multiplex PCR reads. The profile shows hundreds of thousands of distinct CDR3 sequences, less than 20% of them singletons. The sample consisted of blood. The receptors stem from a woman aged 18-29 years with Graves' hyperthyroidism. Both conserved end residues are part of each CDR3. The D gene is left open where the match is weak. Some rows mark clone size as missing; the rest say once, few, many or name a class of expanded clone.

d_call	clone_size	v_call	j_call	cdr3_aa	cdr3_nt
TRBD2	many	TRBV28	TRBJ2-1	CASSSLEAGGRYEQFF	TGTGCCAGCAGTTCTCTGGAAGCGGGGGGGCGGTATGAGCAGTTCTTC
NA	NA	TRBV13	TRBJ2-1	CTSSVASQSSYNEQFF	TGTACCAGCAGCGTAGCGAGCCAAAGCTCCTACAATGAGCAGTTCTTC
NA	few	TRBV6-1	TRBJ2-7	CASRLSGSPTTYEQYF	TGTGCCAGCAGGCTTTCGGGGAGCCCTACTACCTACGAGCAGTACTTC
TRBD2	NA	TRBV9	TRBJ2-5	CASSSKSGGGPQETQYF	TGTGCCAGCAGCTCCAAGAGCGGGGGCGGCCCCCAAGAGACCCAGTACTTC
TRBD2	many	TRBV5-1	TRBJ2-5	CASSQRGGPQETQYF	TGCGCCAGCAGCCAGCGGGGGGGGCCTCAAGAGACCCAGTACTTC
NA	many	TRBV10-3	TRBJ2-7	CAISENDGEGEQYF	TGTGCCATCAGTGAAAATGATGGGGAAGGCGAGCAGTACTTC
NA	many	TRBV27	TRBJ1-6	CASRPDGFNSPLHF	TGTGCCAGCAGACCCGACGGATTTAATTCACCCCTCCACTTT
NA	once	TRBV7-2	TRBJ2-5	CASSPRVSWTQYF	TGTGCCAGCAGTCCCCGAGTGAGTTGGACCCAGTACTTC
NA	few	TRBV12-5	TRBJ2-6	CASGTREPSGANVLTF	TGTGCTAGTGGTACACGGGAGCCCTCTGGGGCCAACGTCCTGACTTTC
NA	many	TRBV12-3/TRBV12-4	TRBJ2-2	CASRPGAGQEGAGELFF	TGTGCCAGCAGGCCAGGAGCGGGACAGGAAGGCGCCGGGGAGCTGTTTTTT
TRBD1	many	TRBV3-1	TRBJ2-1	CASSPDRARLLFF	TGTGCCAGCAGCCCTGACAGGGCTCGGTTGCTGTTCTTC
NA	NA	TRBV4-3	TRBJ2-1	CASSQGREVNEQFF	TGCGCCAGCAGCCAAGGCAGGGAGGTCAATGAGCAGTTCTTC
NA	many	TRBV11-2	TRBJ2-7	CASSLQGDSYEQYF	TGTGCCAGCAGCTTACAGGGAGACTCCTACGAGCAGTACTTC
NA	many	TRBV28	TRBJ2-7	CASSTAAVGESYEQYF	TGTGCCAGCAGCACCGCAGCGGTGGGCGAATCCTACGAGCAGTACTTC
TRBD2	few	TRBV6-1	TRBJ2-1	CASRLGLAGVEQFF	TGTGCCAGCAGGCTAGGCCTAGCGGGGGTCGAGCAGTTCTTC
TRBD2	NA	TRBV5-1	TRBJ2-7	CASSLVRESGEQYF	TGCGCCAGCAGCTTGGTGCGGGAGTCTGGCGAGCAGTACTTC
NA	many	TRBV20-1	TRBJ2-1	CSARSLIGGGLSSYNEQFF	TGCAGTGCTAGATCACTCATTGGAGGCGGCCTGAGCTCCTACAATGAGCAGTTCTTC
NA	few	TRBV11-2	TRBJ1-6	CVSSLDPGSPLHF	TGTGTCAGCAGCTTAGATCCGGGCTCACCCCTCCACTTT
NA	many	TRBV20-1	TRBJ1-1	CSARDPRVNTEAFF	TGCAGTGCTAGAGATCCCAGGGTTAACACTGAAGCTTTCTTT
NA	NA	TRBV7-2	TRBJ2-7	CASSPRGEPYEQYF	TGTGCCAGCAGCCCGAGGGGAGAACCCTACGAGCAGTACTTC
NA	NA	TRBV10-3	TRBJ2-2	CAINDERHTGELFF	TGTGCCATCAATGATGAGCGACACACCGGGGAGCTGTTTTTT
TRBD2	NA	TRBV7-3	TRBJ2-1	CASSSYGTSANEQFF	TGTGCCAGCAGCTCCTACGGGACTAGCGCAAATGAGCAGTTCTTC
NA	many	TRBV27	TRBJ2-1	CASSLSSGARNEQFF	TGTGCCAGCAGTTTATCATCGGGGGCGAGGAATGAGCAGTTCTTC
NA	many	TRBV6-1	TRBJ2-3	CASRPLPSQGRTDTQYF	TGTGCCAGCAGACCCCTGCCCTCACAGGGTAGGACAGATACGCAGTATTTT
TRBD2	NA	TRBV2	TRBJ2-5	CASSVAGTRETQYF	TGTGCCAGCAGCGTCGCCGGGACTAGGGAGACCCAGTACTTC
NA	many	TRBV3-1	TRBJ1-2	CASSLDGRRGYTF	TGTGCCAGCAGCCTGGACGGTCGCCGGGGCTACACCTTC
NA	many	TRBV2	TRBJ1-5	CASSARVDAAQHF	TGTGCCAGCAGTGCGCGGGTGGATGCAGCCCAGCATTTT
TRBD1	many	TRBV7-9	TRBJ2-7	CASSPNDRGGNEQYF	TGTGCCAGCAGCCCCAACGACAGGGGAGGCAACGAGCAGTACTTC
TRBD1	NA	TRBV11-3	TRBJ1-2	CASSLLSRDRDRGYGYTF	TGTGCCAGCTCACTTCTTAGCCGGGACAGGGACCGGGGCTATGGCTACACCTTC
TRBD1	few	TRBV6-1	TRBJ1-2	CASRPGQGYRDGYTF	TGTGCCAGCAGACCGGGACAGGGGTATCGGGATGGCTACACCTTC
NA	many	TRBV9	TRBJ1-6	CASSVVPRGNSPLHF	TGTGCCAGCAGCGTAGTTCCTAGGGGCAATTCACCCCTCCACTTT
NA	few	TRBV28	TRBJ1-2	CASSRQTNYGYTF	TGTGCCAGCAGTCGACAGACCAACTATGGCTACACCTTC
TRBD1	many	TRBV10-3	TRBJ2-3	CATGDRAARTDTQYF	TGTGCCACCGGGGACAGGGCGGCGCGGACAGATACGCAGTATTTT
NA	NA	TRBV20-1	TRBJ1-5	CSASSEQETQHF	TGCAGTGCTAGTTCGGAGCAAGAGACCCAGCATTTT
NA	NA	TRBV20-1	TRBJ1-2	CSAREDPNPSYGYTF	TGCAGTGCTAGAGAGGACCCCAATCCTTCCTATGGCTACACCTTC
TRBD1	NA	TRBV20-1	TRBJ2-1	CSASRGQGYNEQFF	TGCAGTGCTAGTCGGGGACAGGGCTACAATGAGCAGTTCTTC
TRBD1	few	TRBV19	TRBJ2-5	CASRPDRGETQYF	TGTGCCAGTAGACCGGACAGGGGAGAGACCCAGTACTTC
TRBD2	NA	TRBV24-1	TRBJ2-1	CATSGTSGRPKQFF	TGTGCCACCAGTGGGACTAGCGGGAGGCCAAAGCAGTTCTTC
NA	few	TRBV9	TRBJ1-2	CASSGRGGGRYGYTF	TGTGCCAGCAGCGGTAGGGGGGGGGGTCGCTATGGCTACACCTTC
NA	many	TRBV13	TRBJ2-7	CASSLGTTRGQYF	TGTGCCAGCAGCTTAGGCACCACGCGGGGGCAGTACTTC
NA	many	TRBV28	TRBJ2-7	CASSFFRGSRYEQYF	TGTGCCAGCAGTTTTTTTAGGGGTTCACGCTACGAGCAGTACTTC
NA	many	TRBV12-3/TRBV12-4	TRBJ2-1	CASSLRDGFYNEQFF	TGTGCCAGCAGTTTAAGGGACGGCTTCTACAATGAGCAGTTCTTC
TRBD2	many	TRBV12-5	TRBJ2-1	CASGLVGSGRYHNEQFF	TGTGCTAGTGGTTTGGTAGGCAGCGGGAGATATCACAATGAGCAGTTCTTC
NA	many	TRBV5-6	TRBJ1-5	CASSFRWDQPQHF	TGTGCCAGCAGCTTTCGTTGGGATCAGCCCCAGCATTTT
NA	many	TRBV2	TRBJ1-2	CASSEPTAVYGYTF	TGTGCCAGCAGTGAGCCGACAGCCGTCTATGGCTACACCTTC
NA	many	TRBV30	TRBJ1-6	CAWPQRDKYNSPLHF	TGTGCCTGGCCCCAACGGGACAAATATAATTCACCCCTCCACTTT
TRBD2	NA	TRBV5-4	TRBJ2-1	CAGSSGTSGKMNEQFF	TGTGCCGGCAGCTCCGGGACTAGCGGGAAGATGAATGAGCAGTTCTTC
NA	many	TRBV5-5	TRBJ2-7	CASSLRGWVYEQYF	TGTGCCAGCAGCTTGCGCGGATGGGTGTACGAGCAGTACTTC